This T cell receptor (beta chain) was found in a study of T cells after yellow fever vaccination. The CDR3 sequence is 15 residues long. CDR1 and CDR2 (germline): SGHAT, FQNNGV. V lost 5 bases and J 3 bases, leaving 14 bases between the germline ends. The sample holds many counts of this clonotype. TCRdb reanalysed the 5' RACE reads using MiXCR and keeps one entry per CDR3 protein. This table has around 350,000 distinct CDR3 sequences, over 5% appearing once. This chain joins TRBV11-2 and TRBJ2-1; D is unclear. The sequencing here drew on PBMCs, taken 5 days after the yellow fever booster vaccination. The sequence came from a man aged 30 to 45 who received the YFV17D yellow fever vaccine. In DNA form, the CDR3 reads TGTGCCAGCAGCCCCCTCGACGAACACTACAATGAGCAGTTCTTC. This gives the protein CASSPLDEHYNEQFF.